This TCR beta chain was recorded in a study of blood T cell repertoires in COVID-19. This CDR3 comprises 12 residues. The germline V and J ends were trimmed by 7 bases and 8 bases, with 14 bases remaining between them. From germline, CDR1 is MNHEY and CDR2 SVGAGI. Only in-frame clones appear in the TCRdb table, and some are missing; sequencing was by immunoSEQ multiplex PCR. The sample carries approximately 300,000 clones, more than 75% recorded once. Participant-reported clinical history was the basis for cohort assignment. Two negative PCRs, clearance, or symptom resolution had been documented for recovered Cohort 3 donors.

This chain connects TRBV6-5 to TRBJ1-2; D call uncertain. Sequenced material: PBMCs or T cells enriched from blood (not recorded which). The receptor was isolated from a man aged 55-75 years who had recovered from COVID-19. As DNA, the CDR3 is TGTGCCAGCAAAGGTCAAGCGAGAGGCTACACCTTC. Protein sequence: CASKGQARGYTF.